Following are 21 T cell receptor beta chains from one sample sequenced in a study of T-cell memory formation after mild COVID-19. Each CDR3 protein gets one entry after TCRdb re-called the 5' RACE reads with MiXCR. The sample comprises about 540,000 distinct CDR3 sequences, over 20% of which are singletons, and roughly an eighth rests with the top ten. The sequencing sample was made of PBMCs or a T cell subset sorted from them (not recorded which). These receptor sequences come from an adult woman who had mild COVID-19 (a few samples of this study predate the infection). Cell type and time point are not known.

V gene TRBV4-1 combines with J gene TRBJ2-2, with a tentative D call TRBD2 (7 bases). Germline V CDR1 and CDR2: MGHRA, YSYEKL. Trimming shortened V by 1 base and J by 2 bases, and 14 bases separated the two germline ends. This CDR3 is 17 amino acids long. DNA of the CDR3: TGCGCCAGCAGCCAAGCATTCGGGGGGCTTAACACCGGGGAGCTGTTTTTT. Its translation is CASSQAFGGLNTGELFF.

The chain uses TRBV7-8 and TRBJ2-3, with D unresolved. Trimming cost V 5 bases and J 2 bases, with 14 bases left between them. In germline, CDR1 is SGHVS, CDR2 FQNEAQ. CDR3 length: 15 amino acids. CDR3 nucleotides: TGTGCCAGCAGCGCACGAGCGACCAACACAGATACGCAGTATTTT. Protein sequence: CASSARATNTDTQYF.

The CDR3 bases are TGTGCCAGCAGTCCCCGGGCAGGTCACACAGATACGCAGTATTTT. Its protein is CASSPRAGHTDTQYF. The chain carries TRBV12-3 or TRBV12-4 and TRBJ2-3; D is unclear. The CDR3 spans 15 residues. V was cut by 5 bases and J by 2 bases, with 14 bases left in between.

The gene calls are TRBV7-9 and TRBJ1-1; 7 nucleotides line up with TRBD1. The CDR3 totals 15 residues. Trimming cost V 5 bases and J 3 bases; bases outside gene matches: 9. Germline CDR1 reads SEHNR; CDR2 reads FQNEAQ (reference sequence). The CDR3 loop reads CASSHDRAWDTEAFF. The CDR3 nucleotides read TGTGCCAGCAGCCATGACAGGGCTTGGGACACTGAAGCTTTCTTT.

This clonotype was counted between two and nine times. The rearrangement joins TRBV3-1 to TRBJ1-1; D is unclear. The CDR3 spans 15 residues. With 1 base removed from V and 3 bases from J, the gap between germline ends came to 12 bases. Germline CDR1 is LGHDT and CDR2 is YNNKEL (reference sequence). The CDR3 is CASSQGVDLYTEAFF. CDR3 nucleotide sequence: TGTGCCAGCAGCCAAGGAGTGGATTTGTACACTGAAGCTTTCTTT.

The gene calls are TRBV2 and TRBJ2-1; D gene uncertain. The CDR3 covers 11 residues. Germline V gene lookup returns CDR1 SNHLY and CDR2 FYNNEI. The V and J ends lost 6 bases and 12 bases respectively, with 12 bases between them. Here the CDR3 reads CASSPSMGQFF. As DNA, the CDR3 is TGTGCCAGCAGCCCCTCAATGGGGCAGTTCTTC.

The CDR3 nucleotides are TGTGCCAGCAACCCCGGGTGGGGTACGCAGTATTTT. Amino acid sequence: CASNPGWGTQYF. The chain joins TRBV6-2 or TRBV6-3 to TRBJ2-3; no definite D call. This CDR3 is 12 amino acids long. Germline V lookup: CDR1 MNHEY, CDR2 SVGEGT. Between the trimmed V and J ends, which lost 7 bases and 8 bases, there was a span of 13 bases.

Only a few counts were recorded for this clonotype. The chain has TRBV2 and TRBJ2-5; TRBD2 matches at 12 bases. This CDR3 has 15 residues. Germline V gene lookup returns CDR1 SNHLY and CDR2 FYNNEI. With V trimmed by 5 bases and J by 5 bases, 6 bases remained unmatched. CDR3: CASSPRTSGIETQYF. CDR3 sequence (DNA): TGTGCCAGCAGTCCCCGGACTAGCGGGATCGAGACCCAGTACTTC.

The V call is TRBV4-2, the J call TRBJ1-5; D not certain. Trimming left V 4 bases short and J 5 bases short, with 9 bases between. Germline V CDR1 and CDR2: LGHNA, YNFKEQ. The CDR3 sequence is 13 residues long. CDR3 nucleotide sequence: TGTGCCAGCAGCCCCCCAGGAGATCAGCCCCAGCATTTT. Protein product: CASSPPGDQPQHF.

The chain recombines TRBV15 with TRBJ2-5; TRBD2 matches at 10 bases. This CDR3 has 16 amino acids. Trimming took 1 base from V and 3 from J; bases not matched to a gene: 5. Germline V gives CDR1 LNHNV, CDR2 YYDKDF (reference sequence). The CDR3 is CATSRGGLAVKETQYF. CDR3 sequence (DNA): TGTGCCACCAGCAGAGGTGGACTAGCGGTCAAAGAGACCCAGTACTTC. Full variable domain (rest looked up from reference TRBV15 and TRBJ2-5): DAMVIQNPRYQVTQFGKPVTLSCSQTLNHNVMYWYQQKSSQAPKLLFHYYDKDFNNEADTPDNFQSRRPNTSFCFLDIRSPGLGDTAMYLCATSRGGLAVKETQYFGPGTRLLVL.

This rearrangement joins TRBV19 to TRBJ2-7; tentatively, D is TRBD1 (6 bases). There are 15 residues in the CDR3. From germline, CDR1 is LNHDA and CDR2 SQIVND (reference sequence). The V end was cut by 5 bases, the J end by 0 bases, with 14 bases between. The CDR3 coding sequence is TGTGCCAGTAGTCCACTTCAGGGGTTCTCCTACGAGCAGTACTTC. Residues: CASSPLQGFSYEQYF.

This chain joins TRBV24-1 and TRBJ2-7, with TRBD2 matching 11 bases. This CDR3 has 15 residues. CDR1 and CDR2 (germline): KGHDR, SFDVKD. The junction had 6 bases not matched to a gene; V was cut back by 9 bases and J by 0 bases. CDR3 nucleotides: TGTGCCACCCAGTCAGGACTAGCGGGCTCCTACGAGCAGTACTTC. Amino acids: CATQSGLAGSYEQYF.

The rearrangement links TRBV6-2 or TRBV6-3 to TRBJ1-6; possible D gene TRBD1, 5 bases. The length of the CDR3 is 16 residues. The V gene's germline CDR1 is MNHEY and CDR2 SVGEGT. Trimming pared 5 bases from V and 6 bases from J, leaving 17 bases between. The CDR3 loop is CASSLRDPRTNSPLHF. The CDR3 nucleotides are TGTGCCAGCAGTCTACGGGACCCCAGGACTAATTCACCCCTCCACTTT.

In its sample, this clonotype was seen a few times. V gene TRBV2 combines with J gene TRBJ1-5; D gene uncertain. V was trimmed by 5 bases and J by 4 bases, leaving 15 bases between them. Germline loops: CDR1 SNHLY, CDR2 FYNNEI. The CDR3 totals 15 residues. In DNA form, the CDR3 reads TGTGCCAGCAGTAAACAAGCCCGGGCAAATCAGCCCCAGCATTTT. Protein product: CASSKQARANQPQHF.

The V gene is TRBV24-1, the J gene TRBJ2-3; D gene uncertain. Germline V CDR1 and CDR2: KGHDR, SFDVKD. V gave up 3 bases and J gave up 2 bases, with 14 bases separating them. The CDR3 totals 16 residues. The CDR3 protein is CATSDPPRDLTDTQYF. The DNA for the CDR3 is TGTGCCACCAGTGATCCGCCCCGAGACCTCACAGATACGCAGTATTTT.

This clonotype was seen more than once but under ten times. The chain carries TRBV5-1 and TRBJ2-1, with 9 bases aligning to TRBD1. Germline CDR1 reads SGHRS; CDR2 reads YFSETQ. J gave up 5 bases and V 4 bases, and 7 bases lay outside the gene matches. The CDR3 is made up of 15 amino acids. CDR3: CASSPPGTGNNEQFF. In DNA form, the CDR3 reads TGCGCCAGCAGCCCGCCCGGGACAGGGAACAATGAGCAGTTCTTC.

This clonotype has more than one count but fewer than ten. The chain links TRBV12-3 or TRBV12-4 to TRBJ1-1; possible D gene TRBD1, 5 bases. CDR3 length: 13 amino acids. Trimming pared 4 bases from V and 6 bases from J, leaving 12 bases between. The CDR3 here is CASSSLNRPEAFF. For the CDR3, the DNA is TGTGCCAGCAGTTCGCTCAACAGGCCTGAAGCTTTCTTT.

The table lists this clonotype with a few counts. V gene TRBV25-1 combines with J gene TRBJ2-3; D remains ambiguous. Trimming shortened V by 7 bases and J by 0 bases, and 17 bases separated the two germline ends. The CDR3 length is 16 residues. CDR1 is MGHDK, CDR2 SYGVNS, per germline. The CDR3: CASTPPGGSSTDTQYF. For the CDR3, the DNA is TGTGCCAGCACCCCCCCGGGCGGATCTAGCACAGATACGCAGTATTTT.

The chain recombines TRBV7-3 with TRBJ2-1, with D possibly matching TRBD1 (6 bases). V shed 4 bases and J shed 2 bases, with 15 bases lying between them. The V gene's germline CDR1 is SGHTA and CDR2 FQGTGA. CDR3 length: 16 amino acids. CDR3 amino acids: CASSSDSGGPYNEQFF. The CDR3 DNA follows: TGTGCCAGCAGCTCGGACAGCGGCGGGCCCTACAATGAGCAGTTCTTC. The whole variable domain, filled in from reference TRBV7-3 and TRBJ2-1, reads GAGVSQTPSNKVTEKGKYVELRCDPISGHTALYWYRQSLGQGPEFLIYFQGTGAADDSGLPNDRFFAVRPEGSVSTLKIQRTERGDSAVYLCASSSDSGGPYNEQFFGPGTRLTVL.

This chain joins TRBV11-3 and TRBJ1-1; the match to TRBD1 covers 8 bases. V lost 2 bases and J lost 1; bases outside the gene matches: 6. Germline CDR1 reads SGHNT; CDR2 reads YENEEA. The CDR3 totals 16 residues. The CDR3 sequence: CASSLTGGARNTEAFF. The CDR3 bases are TGTGCCAGCAGCTTAACAGGGGGGGCGCGGAACACTGAAGCTTTCTTT.

V gene TRBV5-6 combines with J gene TRBJ1-1; D is ambiguous. Trimming shortened V by 4 bases and J by 9 bases, and 16 bases separated the two germline ends. The CDR3 consists of 13 residues. CDR1 and CDR2 from the germline V gene are SGHDT and YYEEEE. The CDR3 sequence is CASSPPGRFQAFF. The CDR3 DNA is TGTGCCAGCAGCCCTCCCGGGAGGTTTCAAGCTTTCTTT.